This T cell receptor (beta chain) was recorded in a study of T cell responses to AZD1222 COVID-19 vaccine (dated by TCRdb to the early 2020s). Notes on the research overall: Because spike-specific TCR depth and breadth did not differ between the two schedules, AZD1222 recipients who got a second dose at roughly 4 weeks were pooled with those who got a second dose at roughly 12 weeks. TCR sequencing was performed for some 250 trial participants, of whom roughly 200 were given two doses of AZD1222 and around 25 were given two doses of MenACWY control vaccine. Trial participants were enrolled by age into subgroups of 18-55, 56-69 and 70-plus years, and around 150, 28 and 57 TCR-sequenced participants, respectively, were included in these subgroups. Findings and caveats that apply to the study as a whole: A significant rise in spike-specific TCR breadth and depth was observed after two AZD1222 doses relative to day 0 and relative to MenACWY recipients. Reportedly, almost half of the unique spike-specific TCRs recognized epitopes lying outside the regions that are mutated in the B.1.351 and B.1.1.7 variants. Because no day 14 peak-response samples were available, repertoires were characterized only after the peak T cell response. Conclusions about previously exposed vaccinees are limited, since just six or seven AZD1222 recipients were seropositive for SARS-CoV-2 at baseline. Vaccine-associated CD4 TCRs spanned the whole spike protein, with dominant responses in regions 160-218 and 743-854. The 56-69-year group was small, and its depth increase did not reach significance, likely because of low power. Participants were mostly white British, with more females than males. The authors suggested clonal diversity may have been underestimated.

The CDR3 regions of human TCRbeta chains were subjected to immunosequencing. In the paper's pipeline: Repertoire TCRs were matched against a reference library of SARS-CoV-2-specific TCRs generated with the MIRA antigen-specificity platform. Breadth was defined as the fraction of unique TCRs that were SARS-CoV-2-associated, and depth was defined as the fraction of total T cells that were SARS-CoV-2-associated. Using the MIRA data, each spike-specific TCR was assigned both to the spike region to which the TCR was reactive and to a CD4 or CD8 class. Log10-transformed breadth and depth values were compared by one-way ANOVA with Sidak's multiple comparisons tests. The clones in this table, taken by TCRdb from immuneACCESS, are in-frame only. Not every clone is retained; where verified, under half of the shortfall comes from an unresolved V gene, and the cause of the rest is unknown. That table is the source of V, J and clone size, and D and trimming were worked out from the DNA. The table for this sample lists 100,000 to 150,000 clones; roughly nine tenths of them were counted only once. 6.9% of the sample goes to the ten largest clones.

From the cysteine up to the phenylalanine, the CDR3 has a length of 15 residues. Solely the CDR3 DNA is kept, with 45 bases framed from the first base. Per the germline V gene, KGHSH is the CDR1 and LQKENI is the CDR2. V loses 1 base, J loses 6 bases, and the germline ends lie 13 bases apart. Of note for this clone: Its specific antigen is unknown. No base quality values were provided; no much bigger clone lies one nucleotide off.

The time point tag for this specimen amounts to: baseline before first vaccination. Samples from vaccinated people were obtained from the UK trials COV001 and COV002, which included a single-blind randomized controlled phase 2/3 trial of AZD1222 (ChAdOx1 nCoV-19) in healthy adults. Trial participant PBMC samples were collected at day 0 and day 28 after the second dose for TCRbeta chain sequencing. The TCR originated in an adult in good health. The sequence joins TRBV18 to TRBJ2-1; D gene: possibly TRBD1, on 5 matching bases. Sequencing used peripheral blood, obtained on day 0 of AZD1222 vaccination. CDR3 region: CASSPRGDGRNEQFF. Here is the DNA: TGTGCCAGCTCACCACGGGGCGATGGGCGCAATGAGCAGTTCTTC.